The clone carrying this TCR beta chain was recorded a few times. Its antigen is unidentified. The sample comes from a study of T cells after yellow fever vaccination. Study details: The SMART-Seq v4 Ultra Low Input method served to prepare the low-cell-number fractions.

TCRdb reprocessed the 5' RACE reads with MiXCR, giving one entry per CDR3 protein. The sample includes 150,000 to 200,000 distinct CDR3 sequences, approximately 10% seen only once; the top ten take roughly 33%. Study results and limitations: Clonotypes shared by both compartments, CD4 and CD8, made up a small share. In post-booster samples, most primary-vaccination clones reappeared (96% CD4, approximately 91% CD8).

The germline gives CDR1 SEHNR, CDR2 FQNEAQ (reference sequence). The CDR3 consists of 15 residues. The junction had 11 bases not matched to a gene; V was cut back by 8 bases and J by 6 bases. The sequencing here drew on CD8+ T cells sorted from PBMCs, taken 45 days after the yellow fever booster vaccination. The V and J genes are TRBV7-9 and TRBJ2-1; TRBD2 matches at 9 bases. The receptor was derived from a man aged 18 to 35 who received the YFV17D yellow fever vaccine. The DNA for the CDR3 is TGTGCCAGCCTTGGGCGGGGGGGCCCCCTCAATGAGCAGTTCTTC. Translated, it gives CASLGRGGPLNEQFF.